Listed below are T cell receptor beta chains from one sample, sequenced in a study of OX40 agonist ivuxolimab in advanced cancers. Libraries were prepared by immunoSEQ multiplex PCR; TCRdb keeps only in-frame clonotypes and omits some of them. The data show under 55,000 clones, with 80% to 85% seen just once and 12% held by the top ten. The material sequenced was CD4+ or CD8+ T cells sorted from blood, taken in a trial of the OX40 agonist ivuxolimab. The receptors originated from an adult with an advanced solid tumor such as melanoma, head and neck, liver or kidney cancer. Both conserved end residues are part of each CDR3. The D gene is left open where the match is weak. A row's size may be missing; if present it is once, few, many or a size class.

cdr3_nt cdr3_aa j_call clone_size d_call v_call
TGTGCCAGTTGGGTGACAGGGGTGAAGAACACTGAAGCTTTCTTT CASWVTGVKNTEAFF TRBJ1-1 once TRBD1 TRBV5-6
TGTGCCAGCAGCCAGACTAGCGGGAGGGGGAGTGAGCAGTTCTTC CASSQTSGRGSEQFF TRBJ2-1 - TRBD2 TRBV4-2
TGTGCCACCAGCGCTAGCGGGGCGCCATACAATGAGCAGTTCTTC CATSASGAPYNEQFF TRBJ2-1 - TRBD2 TRBV15
TGTGCCAGCAGCTTAGTTGCAGGGGGCTCCTATGGCTACACCTTC CASSLVAGGSYGYTF TRBJ1-2 - TRBD1 TRBV7-3
TGCGCCAGCCAGCAGGACAGTGGTGCTAACTATGGCTACACCTTC CASQQDSGANYGYTF TRBJ1-2 - - TRBV5-1
TGTGCAAGTCGCTTACAGGCAGGGACAAACTATGGCTACACCTTC CASRLQAGTNYGYTF TRBJ1-2 medium-sized - TRBV12-2
TGTGCCAGCAGCTCCTCTAGCGGGAGGGCCCACAATGAGCAGTTCTTC CASSSSSGRAHNEQFF TRBJ2-1 - TRBD2 TRBV7-8
TGCGCCAGCAGCCAAGAAGGGCGACCTAGCAATCAGCCCCAGCATTTT CASSQEGRPSNQPQHF TRBJ1-5 - - TRBV4-1
TGTGCTAGTGGTTTGGGACTTGGCACAGATACGCAGTATTTT CASGLGLGTDTQYF TRBJ2-3 - - TRBV12-5
TGTGCCAGCAGCTACCTTCAGGGGGGGGGCACAGATACGCAGTATTTT CASSYLQGGGTDTQYF TRBJ2-3 - - TRBV11-1
TGTGCCAGCATTAGACAGGGGAGCACCGGGGAGCTGTTTTTT CASIRQGSTGELFF TRBJ2-2 - TRBD1 TRBV6-1
TGTGCCAGTAGTATGTGGGGGACAGGTTATGGCTACACCTTC CASSMWGTGYGYTF TRBJ1-2 - TRBD1 TRBV19
TGTGCCAGCAGCAAAGATGGGGACAGGGCATCTCATTCACCCCTCCACTTT CASSKDGDRASHSPLHF TRBJ1-6 - - TRBV21-1
TGTGCCCTACAGGGGACCGGGGCGGGAAATGAAAAACTGTTTTTT CALQGTGAGNEKLFF TRBJ1-4 - TRBD1 TRBV30
TGTGCCAGCAGCTACCGGGACCTCCCGGGCTACACCTTC CASSYRDLPGYTF TRBJ1-2 - - TRBV7-9
TGTGCCTGGAGTCCAGGGGGCCTCGGCACAGATACGCAGTATTTT CAWSPGGLGTDTQYF TRBJ2-3 - TRBD1 TRBV30
TGTGCCAGCAGCGCCCCGGGACAAAACTACCAAGAGACCCAGTACTTC CASSAPGQNYQETQYF TRBJ2-5 - - TRBV21-1
TGTGCCAGCAGCTTTAACAGGGGAGATACGCAGTATTTT CASSFNRGDTQYF TRBJ2-3 - TRBD1 TRBV7-6
TGTGCCAGCAGCCTACAGCGGGGTCCCTACGAGCAGTACTTC CASSLQRGPYEQYF TRBJ2-7 - TRBD2 TRBV7-2
TGTGCCAGTAGTAGGGACAGGATCTATGGCTACACCTTC CASSRDRIYGYTF TRBJ1-2 once TRBD1 TRBV19
TGTGCCAGTACCAGTATGCCCCTGCTTAGGGCTTTCTTT CASTSMPLLRAFF TRBJ1-1 few - TRBV19
TGTGCCAGCAGCTTGCAGGGAGGGGGAAACACCATATATTTT CASSLQGGGNTIYF TRBJ1-3 - - TRBV5-6
TGTGCCACCAGCGGGATGGGACAGGGGGCCCAAATGGGGGAGCTGTTTTTT CATSGMGQGAQMGELFF TRBJ2-2 - TRBD1 TRBV15
TGTGCCAGCAGCTTACCCACTCCCCCTGGGGATGGCTACACCTTC CASSLPTPPGDGYTF TRBJ1-2 - - TRBV7-8
TGTGCCAGCTCACAGGCCTCGGGGGGAGAGACCCAGTACTTC CASSQASGGETQYF TRBJ2-5 - TRBD2 TRBV6-5
TGTGCCACCAAACGAGGAGTCTCAGAAGAAAAACTGTTTTTT CATKRGVSEEKLFF TRBJ1-4 - - TRBV13
TGTGCCAGCAGTGGATGGGGGACAGGCGATCAAGAGACCCAGTACTTC CASSGWGTGDQETQYF TRBJ2-5 - TRBD1 TRBV6-1
TGTGCCAGCAGTGCTCCGGGACAGCCCCAGTACTTC CASSAPGQPQYF TRBJ2-5 - TRBD1 TRBV6-1
TGTGCCAGCAGCCCCGGTGGGCTAGCGGATACAGATACGCAGTATTTT CASSPGGLADTDTQYF TRBJ2-3 - TRBD2 TRBV6-4
TGCAGCGTCGGAGCATCTCCGAAAGAGACCCAGTACTTC CSVGASPKETQYF TRBJ2-5 - - TRBV29-1
TGTGCCAGCAGCTTCACAGGGGTGAACACTGAAGCTTTCTTT CASSFTGVNTEAFF TRBJ1-1 - TRBD1 TRBV5-4
TGTGCCAGTAGTAAAAAGGGACAATACACTGAAGCTTTCTTT CASSKKGQYTEAFF TRBJ1-1 - - TRBV19
TGCAGTGCGAGCGGAACCACTGAAGCTTTCTTT CSASGTTEAFF TRBJ1-1 - - TRBV20-1
TGTGCCAGCACGGCGGGGAGCAATCAGCCCCAGCATTTT CASTAGSNQPQHF TRBJ1-5 - - TRBV6-5
TGTGCCAGCAGTCCCCATGGGGGGGGGACCGGGGAGCTGTTTTTT CASSPHGGGTGELFF TRBJ2-2 once TRBD2 TRBV25-1
TGCGCCAGCAGCTTCCCACAGCACCGGGACAGGGTTTACCAAGAGACCCAGTACTTC CASSFPQHRDRVYQETQYF TRBJ2-5 - TRBD1 TRBV5-1
TGTGCCAGCAGCTCCCAGGGGATCTCTGGAAACACCATATATTTT CASSSQGISGNTIYF TRBJ1-3 - - TRBV7-3
TGTGCCAGCTCAGGGACAGCAACCGCTCCGGGAAACACCATATATTTT CASSGTATAPGNTIYF TRBJ1-3 medium-sized TRBD1 TRBV18
TGTGCCAGTAGTACCGGACGGACGACTAATGAAAAACTGTTTTTT CASSTGRTTNEKLFF TRBJ1-4 - - TRBV19
TGTGCCTGGAGTGCTGGACAGGGATACGCTGAAGCTTTCTTT CAWSAGQGYAEAFF TRBJ1-1 - TRBD1 TRBV30
TGTGCCAGCAGGGGGCCAAGGGTCGGGCTTACTAATGAAAAACTGTTTTTT CASRGPRVGLTNEKLFF TRBJ1-4 - - TRBV2
TGTGCCAGCAGTGAGTGGTCGGTCGGGGAGCTGTTTTTT CASSEWSVGELFF TRBJ2-2 few - TRBV2
TGTGCCAGCAGCACAAGACAGGGTAACCCCCACAACTATGGCTACACCTTC CASSTRQGNPHNYGYTF TRBJ1-2 - TRBD1 TRBV11-3
TGTGCCAGCAGCTTTCAAACAGGGGAAAGCAATGAGCAGTTCTTC CASSFQTGESNEQFF TRBJ2-1 - TRBD1 TRBV5-4
TGCGCCAGCAGCCAGGAAGTCGGGCTAGCGGGCGGGGGTGAGCAGTTCTTC CASSQEVGLAGGGEQFF TRBJ2-1 - TRBD2 TRBV4-1
TGTGCCAGCACCCTAGCGGGCTGGGGATACAATGAGCAGTTCTTC CASTLAGWGYNEQFF TRBJ2-1 - TRBD2 TRBV2
TGTGCCAGCAGCAAACCGTGTGACGGATCCTATAATTCACCCCTCCACTTT CASSKPCDGSYNSPLHF TRBJ1-6 few - TRBV21-1
TGTGCCAGCAGTCCTCCCCTTGGGCTAGCGGGAGCCCACTCCTACAATGAGCAGTTCTTC CASSPPLGLAGAHSYNEQFF TRBJ2-1 - TRBD2 TRBV28
TGTGCCAGCAGCCCGGTAGATAGCAATCAGCCCCAGCATTTT CASSPVDSNQPQHF TRBJ1-5 - - TRBV6-1
TGTGCCAGCAGTGTCCAGGGGGGATTTTACAATGAGCAGTTCTTC CASSVQGGFYNEQFF TRBJ2-1 - - TRBV6-5
TGTGCCAGCAGTGACTCGGACCTCGGAGGGCCCCAGCATTTT CASSDSDLGGPQHF TRBJ1-5 - - TRBV6-4
TGTGCCAGCGGGAGACTAGCGGGGCTGGGAGATACGCAGTATTTT CASGRLAGLGDTQYF TRBJ2-3 - TRBD2 TRBV2
TGCAGCGGTAAGGGAGACTATGGCTACACCTTC CSGKGDYGYTF TRBJ1-2 - - TRBV29-1
TGTGCCAGCAGTTCAGGGGATAGCAATCAGCCCCAGCATTTT CASSSGDSNQPQHF TRBJ1-5 - - TRBV6-5
TGTGCCAGCAGCAAACCGGTTGGCGAAGGGTTGGGCCAAGAGACCCAGTACTTC CASSKPVGEGLGQETQYF TRBJ2-5 - - TRBV7-9
TGCGCCAGCAGCTTGAGTAGGGGACAGGGCTCACCCCTCCACTTT CASSLSRGQGSPLHF TRBJ1-6 few TRBD1 TRBV5-1
TGTGCCAGCAGCCGAACCGGGGAGCTGTTTTTT CASSRTGELFF TRBJ2-2 - - TRBV5-5
TGTGCCAGCAGCGTAGACGGGACGGCGAGCGGGAATGAGCAGTTCTTC CASSVDGTASGNEQFF TRBJ2-1 - - TRBV9
TGTGCCCGACAGGGATTCAATGAGCAGTTCTTC CARQGFNEQFF TRBJ2-1 once TRBD1 TRBV30
TGCGCCAGCAGCTGGGACTCATCCAACATTCAGTACTTC CASSWDSSNIQYF TRBJ2-4 few - TRBV5-1